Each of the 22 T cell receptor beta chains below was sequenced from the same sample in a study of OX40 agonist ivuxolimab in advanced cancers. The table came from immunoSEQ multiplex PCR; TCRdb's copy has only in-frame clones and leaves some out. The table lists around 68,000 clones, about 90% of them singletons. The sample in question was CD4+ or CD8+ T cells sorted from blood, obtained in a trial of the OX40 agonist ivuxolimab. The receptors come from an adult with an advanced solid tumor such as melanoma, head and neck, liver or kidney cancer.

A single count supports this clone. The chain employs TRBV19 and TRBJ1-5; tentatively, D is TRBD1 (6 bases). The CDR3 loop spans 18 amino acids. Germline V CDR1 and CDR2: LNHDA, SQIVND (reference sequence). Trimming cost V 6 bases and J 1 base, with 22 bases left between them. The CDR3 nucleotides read TGTGCCAGTAGCCTGGTGGACAGTACAACTATAAGCAATCAGCCCCAGCATTTT. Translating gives CASSLVDSTTISNQPQHF.

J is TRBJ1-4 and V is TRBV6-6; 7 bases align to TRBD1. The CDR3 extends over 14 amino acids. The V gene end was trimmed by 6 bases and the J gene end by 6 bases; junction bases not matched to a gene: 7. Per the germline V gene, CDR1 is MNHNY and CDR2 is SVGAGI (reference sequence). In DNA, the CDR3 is TGTGCCAGCAGCACCGGGACAGCCGATGAAAAACTGTTTTTT. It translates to CASSTGTADEKLFF.

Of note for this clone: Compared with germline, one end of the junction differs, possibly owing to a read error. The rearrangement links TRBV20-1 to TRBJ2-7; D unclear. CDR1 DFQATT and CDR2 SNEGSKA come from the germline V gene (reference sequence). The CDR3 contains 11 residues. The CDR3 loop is CSANTLVEAVF. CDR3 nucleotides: TGCAGTGCCAACACTTTGGTTGAGGCGGTCTTC.

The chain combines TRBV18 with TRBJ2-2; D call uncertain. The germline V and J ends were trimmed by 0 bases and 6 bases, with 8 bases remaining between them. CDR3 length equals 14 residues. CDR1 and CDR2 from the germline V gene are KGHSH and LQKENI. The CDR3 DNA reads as TGTGCCAGCTCACCACCGGGTATACCCGGGGAGCTGTTTTTT. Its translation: CASSPPGIPGELFF.

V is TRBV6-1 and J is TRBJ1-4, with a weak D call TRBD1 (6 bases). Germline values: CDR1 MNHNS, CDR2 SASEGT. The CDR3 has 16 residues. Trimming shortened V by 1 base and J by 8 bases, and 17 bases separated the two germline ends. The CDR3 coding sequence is TGTGCCAGCAGTGAAGGAGGAGGGACAAGGGAAGAAAAACTGTTTTTT. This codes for CASSEGGGTREEKLFF.

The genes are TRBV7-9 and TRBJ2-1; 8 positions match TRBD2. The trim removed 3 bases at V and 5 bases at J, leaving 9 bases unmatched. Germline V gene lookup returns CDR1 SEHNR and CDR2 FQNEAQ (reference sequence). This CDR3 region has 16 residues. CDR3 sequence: CASSFTSGLGDNEQFF. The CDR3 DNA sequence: TGTGCCAGCAGCTTTACCTCGGGACTAGGGGACAATGAGCAGTTCTTC.

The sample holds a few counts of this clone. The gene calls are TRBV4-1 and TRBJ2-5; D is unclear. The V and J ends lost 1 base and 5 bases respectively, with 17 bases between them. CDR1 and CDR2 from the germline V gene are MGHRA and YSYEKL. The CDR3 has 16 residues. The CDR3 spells CASSQVNMVSYETQYF. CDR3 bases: TGCGCCAGCAGCCAAGTGAATATGGTTAGCTATGAGACCCAGTACTTC.

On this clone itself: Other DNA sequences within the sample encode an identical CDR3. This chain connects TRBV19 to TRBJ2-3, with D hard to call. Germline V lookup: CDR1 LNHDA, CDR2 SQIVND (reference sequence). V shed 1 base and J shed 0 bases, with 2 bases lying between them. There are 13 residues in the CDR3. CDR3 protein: CASSIASTDTQYF. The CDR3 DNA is TGTGCCAGTAGTATAGCTAGCACAGATACGCAGTATTTT.

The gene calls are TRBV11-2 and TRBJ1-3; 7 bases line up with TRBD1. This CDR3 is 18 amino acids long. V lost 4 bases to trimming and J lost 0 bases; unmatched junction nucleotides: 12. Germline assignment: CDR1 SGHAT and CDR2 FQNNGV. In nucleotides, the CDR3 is TGTGCCAGCAGCTATACCCCAGCGGGGACAGACTCTGGAAACACCATATATTTT. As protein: CASSYTPAGTDSGNTIYF.

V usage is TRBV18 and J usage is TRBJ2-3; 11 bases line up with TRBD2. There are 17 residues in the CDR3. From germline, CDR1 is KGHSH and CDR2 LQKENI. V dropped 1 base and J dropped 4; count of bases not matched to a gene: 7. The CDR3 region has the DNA TGTGCCAGCTCACCACGGGTGGCGACTAGCGGGGCAGATACGCAGTATTTT. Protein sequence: CASSPRVATSGADTQYF.

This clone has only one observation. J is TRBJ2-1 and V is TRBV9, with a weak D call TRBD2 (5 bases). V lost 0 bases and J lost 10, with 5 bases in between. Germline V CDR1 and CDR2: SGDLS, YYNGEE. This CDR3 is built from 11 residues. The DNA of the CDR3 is TGTGCCAGCAGCGTAGAGCGGGAGCAGTTCTTC. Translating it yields CASSVEREQFF.

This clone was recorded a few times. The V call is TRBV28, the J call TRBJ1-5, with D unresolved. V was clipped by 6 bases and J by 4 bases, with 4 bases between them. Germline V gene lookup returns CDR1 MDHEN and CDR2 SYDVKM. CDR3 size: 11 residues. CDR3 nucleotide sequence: TGTGCCAGCAGGACAAATCAGCCCCAGCATTTT. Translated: CASRTNQPQHF.

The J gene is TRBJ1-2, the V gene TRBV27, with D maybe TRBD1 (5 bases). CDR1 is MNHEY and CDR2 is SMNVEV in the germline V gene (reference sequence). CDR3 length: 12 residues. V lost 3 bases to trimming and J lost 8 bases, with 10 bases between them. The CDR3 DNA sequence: TGTGCCAGCAGTTTGTCTGGGGCGGGCTACACCTTC. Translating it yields CASSLSGAGYTF.

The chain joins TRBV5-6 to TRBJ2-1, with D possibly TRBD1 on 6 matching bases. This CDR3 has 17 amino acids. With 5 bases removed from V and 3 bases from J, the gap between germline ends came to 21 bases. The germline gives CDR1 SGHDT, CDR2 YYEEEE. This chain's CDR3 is CASRRTVAPGDYNEQFF. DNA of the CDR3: TGTGCCAGCAGGCGGACGGTAGCGCCAGGGGACTACAATGAGCAGTTCTTC.

The CDR3, as DNA: TGTGCCAGCAGCTATGACTCCTACGAGCAGTACTTC. It is translated as CASSYDSYEQYF. V usage is TRBV2 and J usage is TRBJ2-7; D gene uncertain. The CDR3 totals 12 residues. V dropped 6 bases and J dropped 0 bases, with 6 bases sitting between them. Germline CDR1 and CDR2: SNHLY and FYNNEI.

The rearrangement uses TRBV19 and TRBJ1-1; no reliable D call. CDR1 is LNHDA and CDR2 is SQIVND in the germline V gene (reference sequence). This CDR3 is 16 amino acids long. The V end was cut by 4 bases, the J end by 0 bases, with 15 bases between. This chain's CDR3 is CASSKVQLSLNTEAFF. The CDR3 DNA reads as TGTGCCAGTAGTAAAGTACAGTTATCCTTGAACACTGAAGCTTTCTTT.

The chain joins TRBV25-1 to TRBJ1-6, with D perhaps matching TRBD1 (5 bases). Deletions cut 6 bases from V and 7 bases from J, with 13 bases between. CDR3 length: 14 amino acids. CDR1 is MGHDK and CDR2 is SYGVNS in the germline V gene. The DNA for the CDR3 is TGTGCCAGCAGGCCCGGGACGGAGAATTCACCCCTCCACTTT. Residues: CASRPGTENSPLHF.

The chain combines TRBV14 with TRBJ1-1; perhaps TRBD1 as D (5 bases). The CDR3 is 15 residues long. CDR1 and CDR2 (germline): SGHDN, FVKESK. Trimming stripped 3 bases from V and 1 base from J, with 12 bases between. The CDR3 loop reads CASSQLQVPNTEAFF. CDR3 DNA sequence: TGTGCCAGCAGCCAGTTACAGGTTCCGAACACTGAAGCTTTCTTT.

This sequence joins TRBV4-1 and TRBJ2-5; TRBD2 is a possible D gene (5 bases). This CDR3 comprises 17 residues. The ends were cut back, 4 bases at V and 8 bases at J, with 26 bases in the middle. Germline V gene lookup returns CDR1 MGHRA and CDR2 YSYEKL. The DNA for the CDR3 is TGCGCCAGCAGCCTGTCCCTGTCGGGGTCAGGCGCAAGAACCCAGTACTTC. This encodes CASSLSLSGSGARTQYF.

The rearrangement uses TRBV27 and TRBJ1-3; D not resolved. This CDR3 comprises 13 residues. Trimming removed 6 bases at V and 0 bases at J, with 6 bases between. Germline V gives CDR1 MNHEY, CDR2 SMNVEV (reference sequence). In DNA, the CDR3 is TGTGCCAGCAGACAGATCTCTGGAAACACCATATATTTT. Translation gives CASRQISGNTIYF.

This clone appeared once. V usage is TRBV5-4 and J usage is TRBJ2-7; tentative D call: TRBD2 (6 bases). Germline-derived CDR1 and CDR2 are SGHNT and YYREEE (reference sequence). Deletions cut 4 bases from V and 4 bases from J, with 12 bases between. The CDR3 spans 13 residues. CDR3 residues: CASSGGADYEQYF. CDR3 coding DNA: TGTGCCAGCAGCGGAGGGGCCGATTACGAGCAGTACTTC.

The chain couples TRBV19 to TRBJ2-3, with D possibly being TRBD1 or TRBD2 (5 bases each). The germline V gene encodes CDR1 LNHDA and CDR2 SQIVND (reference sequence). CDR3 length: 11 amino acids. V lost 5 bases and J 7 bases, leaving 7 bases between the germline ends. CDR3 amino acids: CASSWGNTQYF. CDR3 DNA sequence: TGTGCCAGTAGTTGGGGGAATACGCAGTATTTT.